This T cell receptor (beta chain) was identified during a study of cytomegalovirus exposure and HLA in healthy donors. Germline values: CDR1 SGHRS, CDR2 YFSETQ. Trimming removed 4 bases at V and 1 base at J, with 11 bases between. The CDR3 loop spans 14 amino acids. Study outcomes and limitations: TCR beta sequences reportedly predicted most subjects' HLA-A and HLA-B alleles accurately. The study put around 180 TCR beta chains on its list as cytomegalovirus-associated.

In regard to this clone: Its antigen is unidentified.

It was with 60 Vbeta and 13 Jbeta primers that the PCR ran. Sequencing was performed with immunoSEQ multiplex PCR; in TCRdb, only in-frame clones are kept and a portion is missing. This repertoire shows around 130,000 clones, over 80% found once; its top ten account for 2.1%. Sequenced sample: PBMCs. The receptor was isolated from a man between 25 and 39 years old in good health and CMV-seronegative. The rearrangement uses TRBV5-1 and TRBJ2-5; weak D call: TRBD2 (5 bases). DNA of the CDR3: TGCGCCAGCAGCCTCGGACTTACCCAAGAGACCCAGTACTTC. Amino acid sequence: CASSLGLTQETQYF. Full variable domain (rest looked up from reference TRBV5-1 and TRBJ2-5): KAGVTQTPRYLIKTRGQQVTLSCSPISGHRSVSWYQQTPGQGLQFLFEYFSETQRNKGNFPGRFSGRQFSNSRSEMNVSTLELGDSALYLCASSLGLTQETQYFGPGTRLLVL.